The clone carrying this T cell receptor (beta chain) was recorded at least ten times. Amplification of the TCR beta CDR3 was achieved through multiplex PCR with 32 V and 13 J primers. TCRdb reanalysed the multiplex PCR reads using MiXCR and keeps one entry per CDR3 protein. The sample includes fewer than 15,000 distinct CDR3 sequences, about 23% seen only once; the top ten take roughly 13%. This sample was taken from a study of immune heterogeneity within non-small cell lung tumors. Bulk tumor genomic DNA served as template, at about 600 ng per sample. Surgical sampling yielded several biopsies per primary tumor (spaced far apart). Patients underwent curative surgery for untreated, newly diagnosed non-small cell lung cancer. Sequencing input: lung tumor tissue. This sequence originates from a man in his fifties or sixties with non-small cell lung cancer.

CDR3 DNA sequence: TGTGCCAGCAGCCGTACATACAATGAGCAGTTCTTC. It is translated as CASSRTYNEQFF. The rearrangement links TRBV3-1 to TRBJ2-1; no clear D gene. The CDR3 extends over 12 amino acids. V was clipped by 4 bases and J by 4 bases, with 5 bases between them. Germline CDR1 and CDR2: LGHDT and YNNKEL (reference sequence).